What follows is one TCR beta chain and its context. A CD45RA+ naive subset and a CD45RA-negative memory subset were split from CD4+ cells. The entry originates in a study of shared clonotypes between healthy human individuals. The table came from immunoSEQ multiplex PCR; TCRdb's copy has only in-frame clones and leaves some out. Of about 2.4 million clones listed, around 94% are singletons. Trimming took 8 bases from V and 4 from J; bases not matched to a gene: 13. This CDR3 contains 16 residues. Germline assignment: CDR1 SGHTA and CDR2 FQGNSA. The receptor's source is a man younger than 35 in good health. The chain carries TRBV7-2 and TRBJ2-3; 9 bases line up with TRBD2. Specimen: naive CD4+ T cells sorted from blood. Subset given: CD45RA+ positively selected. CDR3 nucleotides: TGTGCCAGCTCCTCCTTAGCGGGAGTCGGTCCAGATACGCAGTATTTT. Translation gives CASSSLAGVGPDTQYF.